Reported below is one T cell receptor (beta chain). Its antigen remains unidentified. CDR3 length: 17 residues. Trimming cost V 5 bases and J 0 bases; bases outside gene matches: 9. After 5'RACE with constant-segment primers, TCR alpha and TCR beta cDNA libraries carrying sample barcodes and UMIs were obtained. TCRdb re-derived calls from the 5' RACE reads in MiXCR, one entry per CDR3 protein. The repertoire holds about 350,000 distinct CDR3 sequences, with 20% to 25% as singletons. These data are taken from a study of T-cell memory formation after mild COVID-19. Study-level points and caveats: Clones shrinking from day 15 to 85 showed even CD4/CD8 mixes; later expanders tilted CD4+.

The V gene is TRBV12-3 or TRBV12-4, the J gene TRBJ1-5; TRBD1 matches 8 bases. The origin of this receptor is a man aged 18 to 30 who had mild COVID-19 (a few samples of this study predate the infection). Cell type and time point are not known. The sequenced material came from PBMCs or a T cell subset sorted from them (not recorded which). Here the CDR3 reads CASSPHTGQGSNQPQHF. CDR3 coding DNA: TGTGCCAGCAGTCCTCATACCGGACAGGGTAGCAATCAGCCCCAGCATTTT.